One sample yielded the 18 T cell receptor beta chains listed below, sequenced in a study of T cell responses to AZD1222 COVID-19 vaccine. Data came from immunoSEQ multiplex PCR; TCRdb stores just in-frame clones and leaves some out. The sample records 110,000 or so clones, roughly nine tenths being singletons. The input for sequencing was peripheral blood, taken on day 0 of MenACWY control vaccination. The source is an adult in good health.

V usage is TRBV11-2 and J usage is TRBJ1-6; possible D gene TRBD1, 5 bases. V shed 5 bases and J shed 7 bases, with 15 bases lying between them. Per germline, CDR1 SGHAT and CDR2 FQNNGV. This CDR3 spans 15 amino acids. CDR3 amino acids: CASSDVGVGNSPLHF. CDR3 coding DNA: TGTGCCAGCAGCGACGTGGGGGTAGGGAATTCACCCCTCCACTTT.

In DNA, the CDR3 is TGTGCCAGCTCACGGGACCTGATGATGAACACTGAAGCTTTCTTT. Residues: CASSRDLMMNTEAFF. The chain is built from TRBV18 and TRBJ1-1, with D maybe TRBD1 (5 bases). CDR1 and CDR2 (germline): KGHSH, LQKENI. There are 15 residues in the CDR3. V was trimmed by 4 bases and J by 0 bases, leaving 12 bases between them. Supplemented by reference TRBV18 and TRBJ1-1, the full variable domain reads NAGVMQNPRHLVRRRGQEARLRCSPMKGHSHVYWYRQLPEEGLKFMVYLQKENIIDESGMPKERFSAEFPKEGPSILRIQQVVRGDSAAYFCASSRDLMMNTEAFFGQGTRLTVV.

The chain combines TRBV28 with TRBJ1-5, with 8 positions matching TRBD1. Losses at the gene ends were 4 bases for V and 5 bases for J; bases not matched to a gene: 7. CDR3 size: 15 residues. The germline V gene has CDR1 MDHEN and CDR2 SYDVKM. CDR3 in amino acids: CASSSPDRVHQPQHF. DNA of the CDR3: TGTGCCAGCAGTTCTCCGGACAGGGTCCATCAGCCCCAGCATTTT.

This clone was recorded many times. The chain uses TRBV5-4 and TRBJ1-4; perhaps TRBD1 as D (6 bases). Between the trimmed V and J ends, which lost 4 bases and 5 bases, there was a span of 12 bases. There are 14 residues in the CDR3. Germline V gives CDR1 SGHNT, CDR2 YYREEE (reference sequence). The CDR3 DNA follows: TGTGCCAGCAGCGTCGGGGGCGTGAATGAAAAACTGTTTTTT. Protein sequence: CASSVGGVNEKLFF.

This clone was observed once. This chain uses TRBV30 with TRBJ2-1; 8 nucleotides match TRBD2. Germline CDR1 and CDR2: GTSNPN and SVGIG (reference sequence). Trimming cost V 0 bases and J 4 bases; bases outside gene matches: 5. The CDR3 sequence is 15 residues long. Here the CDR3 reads CAWSVSTSDYNEQFF. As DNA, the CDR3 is TGTGCCTGGAGTGTATCGACTAGCGATTACAATGAGCAGTTCTTC.

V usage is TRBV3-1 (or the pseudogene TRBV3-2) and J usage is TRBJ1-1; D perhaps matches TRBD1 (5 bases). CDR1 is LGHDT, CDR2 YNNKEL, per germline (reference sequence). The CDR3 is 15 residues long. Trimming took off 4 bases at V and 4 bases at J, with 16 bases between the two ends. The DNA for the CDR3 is TGTGCCAGCAGCCCCCTACAGAACGGGGGCACTGAAGCTTTCTTT. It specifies CASSPLQNGGTEAFF.

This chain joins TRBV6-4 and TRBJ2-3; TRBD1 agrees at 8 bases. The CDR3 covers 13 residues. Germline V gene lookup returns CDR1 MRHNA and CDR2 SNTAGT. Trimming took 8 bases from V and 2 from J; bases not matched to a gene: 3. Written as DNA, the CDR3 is TGTGCCAGCGGGACAGGATCCACAGATACGCAGTATTTT. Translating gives CASGTGSTDTQYF.

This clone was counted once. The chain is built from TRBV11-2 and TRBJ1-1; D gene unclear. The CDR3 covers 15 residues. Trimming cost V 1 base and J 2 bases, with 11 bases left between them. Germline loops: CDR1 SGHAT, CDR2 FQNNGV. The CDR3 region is CASSLVAGLNTEAFF. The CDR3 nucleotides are TGTGCCAGCAGCTTAGTGGCCGGGCTAAACACTGAAGCTTTCTTT.

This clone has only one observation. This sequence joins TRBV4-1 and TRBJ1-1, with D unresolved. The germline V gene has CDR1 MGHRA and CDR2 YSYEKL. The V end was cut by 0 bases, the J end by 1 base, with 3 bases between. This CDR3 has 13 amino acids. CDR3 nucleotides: TGCGCCAGCAGCCAAGACCCGAACACTGAAGCTTTCTTT. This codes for CASSQDPNTEAFF.

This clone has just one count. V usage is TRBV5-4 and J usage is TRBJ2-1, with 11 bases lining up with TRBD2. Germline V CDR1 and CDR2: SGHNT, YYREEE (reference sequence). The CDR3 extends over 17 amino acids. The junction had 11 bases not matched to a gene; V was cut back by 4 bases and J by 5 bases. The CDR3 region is CASSPLELAGVHNEQFF. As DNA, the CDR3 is TGTGCCAGCAGCCCCCTAGAACTAGCGGGGGTACACAATGAGCAGTTCTTC.

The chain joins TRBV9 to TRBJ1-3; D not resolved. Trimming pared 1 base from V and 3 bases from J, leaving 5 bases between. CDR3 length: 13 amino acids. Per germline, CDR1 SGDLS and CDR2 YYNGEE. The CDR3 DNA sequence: TGTGCCAGCAGCGTACACTATGGAAACACCATATATTTT. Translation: CASSVHYGNTIYF.

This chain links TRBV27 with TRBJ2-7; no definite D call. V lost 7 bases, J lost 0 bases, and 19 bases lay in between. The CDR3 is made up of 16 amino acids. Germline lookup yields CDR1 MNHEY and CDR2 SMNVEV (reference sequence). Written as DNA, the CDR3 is TGTGCCAGCAAAACAACAGAAGACCTCCGCTCCTACGAGCAGTACTTC. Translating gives CASKTTEDLRSYEQYF.

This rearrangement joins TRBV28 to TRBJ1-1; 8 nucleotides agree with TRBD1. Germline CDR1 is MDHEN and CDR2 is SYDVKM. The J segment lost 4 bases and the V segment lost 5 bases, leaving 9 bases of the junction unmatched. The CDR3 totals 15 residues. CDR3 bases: TGTGCCAGCAGTATCCAGGGGGCGCGGAGCACTGAAGCTTTCTTT. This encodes CASSIQGARSTEAFF.

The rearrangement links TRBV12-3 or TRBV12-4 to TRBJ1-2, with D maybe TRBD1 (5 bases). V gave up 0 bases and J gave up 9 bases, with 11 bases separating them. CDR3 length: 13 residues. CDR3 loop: CASSLAGGRSYTF. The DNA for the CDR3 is TGTGCCAGCAGTTTAGCCGGGGGTAGGAGCTACACCTTC.

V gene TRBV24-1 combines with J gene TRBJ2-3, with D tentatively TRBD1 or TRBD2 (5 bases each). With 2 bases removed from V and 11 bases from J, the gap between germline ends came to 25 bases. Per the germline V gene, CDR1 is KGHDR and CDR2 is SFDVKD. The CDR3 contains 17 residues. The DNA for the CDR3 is TGTGCCACCAGTGATTCGATCCCGAGGGGCCTACCCGATGTGCAGTATTTT. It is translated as CATSDSIPRGLPDVQYF.

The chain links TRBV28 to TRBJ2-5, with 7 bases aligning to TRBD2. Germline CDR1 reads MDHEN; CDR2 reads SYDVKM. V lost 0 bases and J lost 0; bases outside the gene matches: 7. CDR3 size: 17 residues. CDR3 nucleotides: TGTGCCAGCAGTTTATGGGGAGCTGGGGGGGACCAAGAGACCCAGTACTTC. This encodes CASSLWGAGGDQETQYF.

CDR3: CASSVVPEYGEQYF. The CDR3 nucleotides read TGTGCCAGCAGCGTAGTCCCGGAGTACGGCGAGCAGTACTTC. This chain links TRBV9 with TRBJ2-7; D gene uncertain. Germline loops: CDR1 SGDLS, CDR2 YYNGEE. The CDR3 sequence is 14 residues long. V lost 0 bases, J lost 6 bases, and 13 bases lay in between.

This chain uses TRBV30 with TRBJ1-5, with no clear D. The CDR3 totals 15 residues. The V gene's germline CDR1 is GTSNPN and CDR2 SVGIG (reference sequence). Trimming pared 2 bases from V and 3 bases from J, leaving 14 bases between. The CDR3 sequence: CAWSYGSSFNQPQHF. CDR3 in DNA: TGTGCCTGGAGTTACGGCAGTAGTTTCAATCAGCCCCAGCATTTT.